This TCR beta chain was observed in a study of blood T cell repertoires in COVID-19. About the study: The analysed material was cDNA or gDNA that came from T cells, B-cell-depleted T cells, or PBMCs.

This CDR3 spans 14 amino acids. The germline CDR1 and CDR2 sequences are KGHDR and SFDVKD. V shed 4 bases, J shed 8 bases, and the junction held 5 bases outside the gene matches. This clone was observed a single time. Method: immunoSEQ multiplex PCR; TCRdb's copy keeps in-frame clones and lacks some. The data contain about 240,000 clones, about 85% of them singletons. While infection was still active, Seattle patients were enrolled and then followed longitudinally. This chain links TRBV24-1 with TRBJ1-4; 8 bases line up with TRBD1. The sequenced sample consisted of peripheral blood. The receptor was isolated from a woman aged 45-60 years with COVID-19, enrolled during active disease. The CDR3 here is CATSERTGNEKLFF. The CDR3 DNA sequence: TGTGCCACCAGTGAAAGGACAGGGAACGAAAAACTGTTTTTT.